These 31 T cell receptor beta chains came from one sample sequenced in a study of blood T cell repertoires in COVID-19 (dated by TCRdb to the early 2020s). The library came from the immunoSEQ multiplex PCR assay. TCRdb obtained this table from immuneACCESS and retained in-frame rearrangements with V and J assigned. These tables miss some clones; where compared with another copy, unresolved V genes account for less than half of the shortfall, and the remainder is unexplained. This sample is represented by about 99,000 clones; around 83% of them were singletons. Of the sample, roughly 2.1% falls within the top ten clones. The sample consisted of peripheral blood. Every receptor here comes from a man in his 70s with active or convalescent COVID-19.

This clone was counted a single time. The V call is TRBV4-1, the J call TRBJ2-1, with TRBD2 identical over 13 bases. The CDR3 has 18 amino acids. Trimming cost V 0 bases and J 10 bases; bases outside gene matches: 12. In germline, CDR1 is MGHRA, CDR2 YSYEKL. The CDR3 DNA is TGCGCCAGCAGCCAAGATCGACTAGCGGGGGGTGCGGGAGAGGAGCAGTTCTTC. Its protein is CASSQDRLAGGAGEEQFF.

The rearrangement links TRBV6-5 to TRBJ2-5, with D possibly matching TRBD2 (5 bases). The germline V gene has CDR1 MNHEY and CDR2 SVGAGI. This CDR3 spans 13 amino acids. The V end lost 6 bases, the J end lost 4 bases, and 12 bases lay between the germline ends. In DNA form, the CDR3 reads TGTGCCAGCAGCCTAGGAGGTAGAGAGACCCAGTACTTC. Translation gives CASSLGGRETQYF.

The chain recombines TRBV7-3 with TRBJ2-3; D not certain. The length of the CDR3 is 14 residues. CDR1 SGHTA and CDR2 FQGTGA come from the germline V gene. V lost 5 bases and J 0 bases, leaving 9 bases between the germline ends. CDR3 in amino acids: CASSLRSSTDTQYF. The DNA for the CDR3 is TGTGCCAGCAGCCTACGATCAAGCACAGATACGCAGTATTTT.

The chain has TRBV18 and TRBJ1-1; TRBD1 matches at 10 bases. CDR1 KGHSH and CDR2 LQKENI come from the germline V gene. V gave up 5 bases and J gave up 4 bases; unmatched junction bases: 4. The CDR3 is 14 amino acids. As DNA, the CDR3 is TGTGCCAGCTCATCGGGACAGGGGATCACTGAAGCTTTCTTT. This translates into CASSSGQGITEAFF.

The DNA of the CDR3 is TGTGCCAGCAGTGGGTCCGGTACAGGGATGGGCACTGAAGCTTTCTTT. Translation gives CASSGSGTGMGTEAFF. The chain uses TRBV6-4 and TRBJ1-1; possible D gene TRBD1, 6 bases. The CDR3 consists of 16 residues. Trimming pared 4 bases from V and 4 bases from J, leaving 19 bases between. Germline V gene sequence: CDR1 MRHNA, CDR2 SNTAGT.

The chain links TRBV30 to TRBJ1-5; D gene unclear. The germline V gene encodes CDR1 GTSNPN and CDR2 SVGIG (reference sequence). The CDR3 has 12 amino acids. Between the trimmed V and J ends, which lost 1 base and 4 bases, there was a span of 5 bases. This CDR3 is CAWSAGNQPQHF. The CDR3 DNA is TGTGCCTGGAGTGCCGGGAATCAGCCCCAGCATTTT. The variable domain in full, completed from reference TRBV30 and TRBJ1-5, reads SQTIHQWPATLVQPVGSPLSLECTVEGTSNPNLYWYRQAAGRGLQLLFYSVGIGQISSEVPQNLSASRPQDRQFILSSKKLLLSDSGFYLCAWSAGNQPQHFGDGTRLSIL.

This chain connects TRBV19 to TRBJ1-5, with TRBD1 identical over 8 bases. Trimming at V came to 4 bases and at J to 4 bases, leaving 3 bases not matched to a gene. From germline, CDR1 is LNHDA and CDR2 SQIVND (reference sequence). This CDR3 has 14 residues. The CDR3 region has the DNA TGTGCCAGTAGTACACAGGGGGTGAATCAGCCCCAGCATTTT. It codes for CASSTQGVNQPQHF. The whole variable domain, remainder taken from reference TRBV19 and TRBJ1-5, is DGGITQSPKYLFRKEGQNVTLSCEQNLNHDAMYWYRQDPGQGLRLIYYSQIVNDFQKGDIAEGYSVSREKKESFPLTVTSAQKNPTAFYLCASSTQGVNQPQHFGDGTRLSIL.

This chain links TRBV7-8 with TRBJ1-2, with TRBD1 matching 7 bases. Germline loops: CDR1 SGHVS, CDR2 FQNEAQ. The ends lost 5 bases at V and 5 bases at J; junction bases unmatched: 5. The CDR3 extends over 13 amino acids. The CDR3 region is CASSRGQSYGYTF. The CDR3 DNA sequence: TGTGCCAGCAGCAGGGGGCAGAGTTATGGCTACACCTTC.

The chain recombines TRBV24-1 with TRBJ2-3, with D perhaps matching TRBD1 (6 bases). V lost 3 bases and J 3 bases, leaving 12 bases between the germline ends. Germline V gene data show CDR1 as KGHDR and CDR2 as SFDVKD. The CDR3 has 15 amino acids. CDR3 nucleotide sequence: TGTGCCACCAGTGATCAGGGGCAAGAGACAGATACGCAGTATTTT. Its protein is CATSDQGQETDTQYF.

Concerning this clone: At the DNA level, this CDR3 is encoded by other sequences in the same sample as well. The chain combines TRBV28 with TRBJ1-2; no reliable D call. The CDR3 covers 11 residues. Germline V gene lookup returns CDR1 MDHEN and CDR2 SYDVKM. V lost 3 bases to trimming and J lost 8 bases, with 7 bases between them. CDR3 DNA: TGTGCCAGCAGTTTGCGCGGCGGCTACACCTTC. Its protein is CASSLRGGYTF.

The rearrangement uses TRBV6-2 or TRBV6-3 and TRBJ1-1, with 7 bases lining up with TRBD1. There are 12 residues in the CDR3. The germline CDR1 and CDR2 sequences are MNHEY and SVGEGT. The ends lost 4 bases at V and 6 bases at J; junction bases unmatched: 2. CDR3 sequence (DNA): TGTGCCAGCAGTTCCGACAGGGCTGAAGCTTTCTTT. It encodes CASSSDRAEAFF.

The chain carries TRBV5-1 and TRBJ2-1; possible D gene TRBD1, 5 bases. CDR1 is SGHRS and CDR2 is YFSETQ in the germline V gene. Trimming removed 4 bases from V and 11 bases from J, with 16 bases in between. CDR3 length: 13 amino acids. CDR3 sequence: CASSPERQGKQFF. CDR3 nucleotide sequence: TGCGCCAGCAGCCCCGAACGGCAGGGCAAGCAGTTCTTC.

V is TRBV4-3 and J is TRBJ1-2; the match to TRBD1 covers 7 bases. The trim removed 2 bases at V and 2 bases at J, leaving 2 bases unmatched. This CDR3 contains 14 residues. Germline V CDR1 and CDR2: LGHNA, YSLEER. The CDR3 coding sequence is TGCGCCAGCAGCCAAATGACAGGGAACTATGGCTACACCTTC. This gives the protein CASSQMTGNYGYTF.

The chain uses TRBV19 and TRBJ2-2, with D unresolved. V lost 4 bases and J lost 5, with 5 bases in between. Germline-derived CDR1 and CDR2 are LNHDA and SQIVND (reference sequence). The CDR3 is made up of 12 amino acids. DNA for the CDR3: TGTGCCAGTAGTAAACAGACCGGGGAGCTGTTTTTT. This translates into CASSKQTGELFF.

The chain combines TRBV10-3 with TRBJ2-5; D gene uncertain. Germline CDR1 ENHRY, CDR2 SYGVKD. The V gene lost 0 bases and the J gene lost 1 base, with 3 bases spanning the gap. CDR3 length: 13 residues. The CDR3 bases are TGTGCCATCAGTGAGTCCAGCCAAGAGACCCAGTACTTC. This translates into CAISESSQETQYF.

CDR3 DNA: TGTGCCAGCAGCTTAAGGTTCTCGGGACAGGGTACCGGGGAGCTGTTTTTT. It encodes CASSLRFSGQGTGELFF. The J gene is TRBJ2-2, the V gene TRBV7-2; TRBD1 aligns across 9 bases. Germline assignment: CDR1 SGHTA and CDR2 FQGNSA. V lost 2 bases, J lost 5 bases, and 9 bases stayed unmatched. The length of the CDR3 is 17 residues. Using reference TRBV7-2 and TRBJ2-2 for the parts outside the CDR3, the full variable domain is GAGVSQSPSNKVTEKGKDVELRCDPISGHTALYWYRQSLGQGLEFLIYFQGNSAPDKSGLPSDRFSAERTGGSVSTLTIQRTQQEDSAVYLCASSLRFSGQGTGELFFGEGSRLTVL.

CDR3 DNA sequence: TGCGCCAGCAGCCAGCAGACCAACAGGGGCGTTTCACCCCTCCACTTT. Its protein product is CASSQQTNRGVSPLHF. V and J are TRBV4-1 and TRBJ1-6; 7 nucleotides match TRBD1. The J segment lost 9 bases and the V segment lost 3 bases, leaving 11 bases of the junction unmatched. In germline, CDR1 is MGHRA, CDR2 YSYEKL. This CDR3 contains 16 residues.

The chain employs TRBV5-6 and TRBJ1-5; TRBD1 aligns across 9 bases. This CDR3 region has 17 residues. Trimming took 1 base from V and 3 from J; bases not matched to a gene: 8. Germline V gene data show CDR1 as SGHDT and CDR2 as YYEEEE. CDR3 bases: TGTGCCAGCAGCTTGTACACAGGGGGCGCCGACAATCAGCCCCAGCATTTT. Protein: CASSLYTGGADNQPQHF.

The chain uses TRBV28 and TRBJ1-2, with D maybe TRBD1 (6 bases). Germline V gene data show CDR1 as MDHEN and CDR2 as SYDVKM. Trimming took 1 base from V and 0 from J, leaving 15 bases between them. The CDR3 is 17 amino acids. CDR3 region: CASSLLSGGPTNYGYTF. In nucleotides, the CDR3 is TGTGCCAGCAGTTTATTGTCGGGGGGCCCAACTAACTATGGCTACACCTTC.

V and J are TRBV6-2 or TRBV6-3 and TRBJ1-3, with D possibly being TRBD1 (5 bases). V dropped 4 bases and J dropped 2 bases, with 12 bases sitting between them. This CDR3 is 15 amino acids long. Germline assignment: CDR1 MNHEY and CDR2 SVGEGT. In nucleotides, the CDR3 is TGTGCCAGCAGTTCTCAAGGGGAGGCTGGAAACACCATATATTTT. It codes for CASSSQGEAGNTIYF.

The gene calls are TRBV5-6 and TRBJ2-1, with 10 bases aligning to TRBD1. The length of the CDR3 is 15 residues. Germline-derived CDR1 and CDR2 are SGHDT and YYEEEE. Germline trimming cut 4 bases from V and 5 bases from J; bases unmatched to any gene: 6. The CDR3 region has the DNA TGTGCCAGCAGCCCCACCGGGACAGGGGACAATGAGCAGTTCTTC. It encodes CASSPTGTGDNEQFF.

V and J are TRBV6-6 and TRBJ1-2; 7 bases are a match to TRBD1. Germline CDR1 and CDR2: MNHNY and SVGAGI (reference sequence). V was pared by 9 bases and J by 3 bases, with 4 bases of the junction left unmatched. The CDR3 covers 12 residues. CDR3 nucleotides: TGTGCCAGTACTACAGGGGACTATGGCTACACCTTC. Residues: CASTTGDYGYTF.

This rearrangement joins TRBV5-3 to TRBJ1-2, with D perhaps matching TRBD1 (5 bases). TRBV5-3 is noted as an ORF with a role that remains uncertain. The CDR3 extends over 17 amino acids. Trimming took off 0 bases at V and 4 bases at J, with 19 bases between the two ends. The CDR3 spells CARSLVLQVRFTYGYTF. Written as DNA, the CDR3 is TGTGCCAGAAGCTTGGTATTACAGGTTCGATTTACCTATGGCTACACCTTC.

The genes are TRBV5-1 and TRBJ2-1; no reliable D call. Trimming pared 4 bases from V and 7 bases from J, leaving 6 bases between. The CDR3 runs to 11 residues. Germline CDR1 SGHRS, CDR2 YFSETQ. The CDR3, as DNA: TGCGCCAGCAGCAGAGTAAATGAGCAGTTCTTC. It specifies CASSRVNEQFF.

The CDR3 region is CASSPTQNSPLHF. CDR3 sequence (DNA): TGTGCCAGCAGTCCCACACAGAATTCACCCCTCCACTTT. V usage is TRBV27 and J usage is TRBJ1-6; no firm D call. V lost 5 bases to trimming and J lost 7 bases, with 9 bases between them. The CDR3 sequence is 13 residues long. CDR1 MNHEY and CDR2 SMNVEV come from the germline V gene (reference sequence).

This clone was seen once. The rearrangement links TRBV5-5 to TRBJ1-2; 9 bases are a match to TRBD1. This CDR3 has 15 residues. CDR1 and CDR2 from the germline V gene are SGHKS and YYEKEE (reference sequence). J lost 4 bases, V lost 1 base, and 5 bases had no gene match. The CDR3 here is CASSLPPGQGYGYTF. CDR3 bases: TGTGCCAGCAGCTTGCCTCCGGGACAGGGCTATGGCTACACCTTC.

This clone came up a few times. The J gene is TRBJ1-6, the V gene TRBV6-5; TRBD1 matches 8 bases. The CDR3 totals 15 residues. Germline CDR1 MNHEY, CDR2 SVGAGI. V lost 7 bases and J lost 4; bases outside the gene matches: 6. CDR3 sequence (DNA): TGTGCCAGCATTAAAGACAGGGGATATAATTCACCCCTCCACTTT. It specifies CASIKDRGYNSPLHF.

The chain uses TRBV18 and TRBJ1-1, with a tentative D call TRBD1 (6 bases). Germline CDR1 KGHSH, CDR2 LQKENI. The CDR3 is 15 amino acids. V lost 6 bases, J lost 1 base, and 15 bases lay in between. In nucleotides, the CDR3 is TGTGCCAGCTCCCTGGGGGCAGCGCCGAACACTGAAGCTTTCTTT. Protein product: CASSLGAAPNTEAFF. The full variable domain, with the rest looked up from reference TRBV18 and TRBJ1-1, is NAGVMQNPRHLVRRRGQEARLRCSPMKGHSHVYWYRQLPEEGLKFMVYLQKENIIDESGMPKERFSAEFPKEGPSILRIQQVVRGDSAAYFCASSLGAAPNTEAFFGQGTRLTVV.

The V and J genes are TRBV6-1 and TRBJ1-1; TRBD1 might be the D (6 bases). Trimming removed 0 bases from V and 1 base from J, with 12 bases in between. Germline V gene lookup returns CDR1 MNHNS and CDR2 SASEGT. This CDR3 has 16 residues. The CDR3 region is CASSEAEGQTNTEAFF. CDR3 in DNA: TGTGCCAGCAGTGAAGCGGAAGGACAGACGAACACTGAAGCTTTCTTT.

CDR3: CASSAGTSRSTDTQYF. CDR3 DNA: TGCGCCAGCAGCGCGGGGACTTCTAGAAGCACAGATACGCAGTATTTT. The chain employs TRBV5-1 and TRBJ2-3, with a weak D call TRBD2 (6 bases). Germline-derived CDR1 and CDR2 are SGHRS and YFSETQ. Trimming left V 4 bases short and J 0 bases short, with 15 bases between. This CDR3 contains 16 residues.

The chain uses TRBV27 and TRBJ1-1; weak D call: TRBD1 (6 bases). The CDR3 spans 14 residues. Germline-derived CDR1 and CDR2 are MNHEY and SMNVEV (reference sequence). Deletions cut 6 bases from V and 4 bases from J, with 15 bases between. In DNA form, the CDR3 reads TGTGCCAGCAGGGAACAGGGTTTTGGCACTGAAGCTTTCTTT. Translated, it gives CASREQGFGTEAFF.